This is a list of T cell receptor beta chains from one sample in a study of CD8 T cells in ankylosing spondylitis. TCRdb independently ran MiXCR on the 5' RACE reads; one entry per CDR3 protein. The table lists around 330,000 distinct CDR3 sequences, 9.5% to 13% of them singletons, with about 10% in the top ten. Sequenced sample: blood, either unsorted or a sorted T cell fraction (not recorded which). The receptors here all came from a female donor with ankylosing spondylitis or in good health (not recorded which). The CDR3 runs from the conserved cysteine through the conserved F or W. The D gene is left open where the match is weak. Rows give clone size only sometimes, using once, few, many, or a class for an expanded clone.

size: NA
D: TRBD1
V: TRBV19
J: TRBJ2-3
CDR3: CASRDSNTDTQYF
DNA: TGTGCCAGCCGGGACAGCAACACAGATACGCAGTATTTT

size: many
D: NA
V: TRBV7-2
J: TRBJ2-1
CDR3: CASSLAMVAGMDEQFF
DNA: TGTGCCAGCAGCTTAGCGATGGTCGCGGGCATGGATGAGCAGTTCTTC

size: NA
D: NA
V: TRBV18
J: TRBJ2-3
CDR3: CASSPLYGEEKYF
DNA: TGTGCCAGCTCACCACTTTACGGGGAAGAGAAGTATTTT

size: many
D: NA
V: TRBV6-5
J: TRBJ1-2
CDR3: CASSYSDRKNYGYTF
DNA: TGTGCCAGCAGTTACTCTGACAGGAAAAACTATGGCTACACCTTC

size: many
D: TRBD1
V: TRBV12-3/TRBV12-4
J: TRBJ1-4
CDR3: CASSLLTTGQKKLFF
DNA: TGTGCCAGCAGTCTTCTGACTACGGGACAGAAGAAACTGTTTTTT

size: NA
D: NA
V: TRBV20-1
J: TRBJ1-5
CDR3: CSARDPSRQPQHF
DNA: TGCAGTGCTAGAGACCCTAGCCGACAGCCCCAGCATTTT

size: many
D: TRBD1
V: TRBV20-1
J: TRBJ2-1
CDR3: CSALGTGGLNEQFF
DNA: TGCAGTGCCCTTGGGACAGGGGGCTTGAATGAGCAGTTCTTC

size: NA
D: NA
V: TRBV3-1
J: TRBJ1-5
CDR3: CASSQVGSSQPQHF
DNA: TGTGCCAGCAGCCAAGTGGGGAGTAGTCAGCCCCAGCATTTT

size: many
D: TRBD1
V: TRBV12-3/TRBV12-4
J: TRBJ2-7
CDR3: CASSTSQGNEQYF
DNA: TGTGCCAGCAGTACCTCACAGGGGAACGAGCAGTACTTC

size: NA
D: NA
V: TRBV25-1
J: TRBJ2-2
CDR3: CASSEDGGRRELFF
DNA: TGTGCCAGCAGTGAAGATGGCGGGCGGAGGGAGCTGTTTTTT

size: few
D: NA
V: TRBV7-2
J: TRBJ2-6
CDR3: CASRSGSGANVLTF
DNA: TGTGCCAGCAGAAGTGGATCTGGGGCCAACGTCCTGACTTTC

size: many
D: TRBD1
V: TRBV7-2
J: TRBJ2-7
CDR3: CASSWGQGAQEQYF
DNA: TGTGCCAGCAGCTGGGGACAGGGGGCGCAGGAGCAGTACTTC

size: many
D: NA
V: TRBV7-9
J: TRBJ1-1
CDR3: CASSVISGIMNTEAFF
DNA: TGTGCCAGCAGCGTTATATCCGGGATCATGAACACTGAAGCTTTCTTT

size: NA
D: NA
V: TRBV27
J: TRBJ2-1
CDR3: CASSLKSRATNEQFF
DNA: TGTGCCAGCAGTTTAAAAAGTAGGGCTACAAATGAGCAGTTCTTC

size: many
D: NA
V: TRBV10-3
J: TRBJ2-2
CDR3: CAIRVTGELFF
DNA: TGTGCCATCAGAGTCACCGGGGAGCTGTTTTTT

size: NA
D: NA
V: TRBV5-1
J: TRBJ2-1
CDR3: CASSQAPSPSQQFF
DNA: TGCGCCAGCAGCCAGGCCCCATCCCCCAGCCAGCAGTTCTTC

size: many
D: TRBD2
V: TRBV9
J: TRBJ2-1
CDR3: CASSVEGLAGVNEQFF
DNA: TGTGCCAGCAGCGTAGAAGGACTAGCGGGAGTGAATGAGCAGTTCTTC

size: many
D: NA
V: TRBV28
J: TRBJ1-3
CDR3: CASSLSVMGGNTIYF
DNA: TGTGCCAGCAGTTTGTCTGTGATGGGGGGAAACACCATATATTTT

size: many
D: NA
V: TRBV20-1
J: TRBJ2-1
CDR3: CSAKKDPWGNEQFF
DNA: TGCAGTGCTAAAAAGGACCCCTGGGGCAATGAGCAGTTCTTC

size: NA
D: TRBD2
V: TRBV7-2
J: TRBJ2-5
CDR3: CASSLRSGAGPLGFMETQYF
DNA: TGTGCCAGCAGCTTGCGGTCGGGAGCGGGACCTCTGGGTTTCATGGAGACCCAGTACTTC

size: many
D: TRBD1
V: TRBV7-2
J: TRBJ1-1
CDR3: CASSLRGRGNTEAFF
DNA: TGTGCCAGCAGCTTAAGGGGGCGAGGGAACACTGAAGCTTTCTTT

size: NA
D: TRBD1
V: TRBV7-2
J: TRBJ1-5
CDR3: CASSPTGVFSQPQHF
DNA: TGTGCCAGCAGCCCCACAGGGGTTTTTAGTCAGCCCCAGCATTTT

size: NA
D: TRBD1
V: TRBV7-2
J: TRBJ1-1
CDR3: CASRLTGSMNTEAFF
DNA: TGTGCCAGCAGGCTGACAGGGTCTATGAACACTGAAGCTTTCTTT

size: many
D: NA
V: TRBV5-1
J: TRBJ1-5
CDR3: CASSSDGSSNQPQHF
DNA: TGCGCCAGCAGCTCCGACGGAAGTAGCAATCAGCCCCAGCATTTT

size: many
D: NA
V: TRBV12-3/TRBV12-4
J: TRBJ2-5
CDR3: CASSLRRQIQETQYF
DNA: TGTGCCAGCAGTTTAAGGAGACAGATTCAAGAGACCCAGTACTTC

size: NA
D: NA
V: TRBV6-2/TRBV6-3
J: TRBJ1-1
CDR3: CASSYSRYGNTEAFF
DNA: TGTGCCAGCAGTTACTCGAGGTACGGGAACACTGAAGCTTTCTTT

size: many
D: NA
V: TRBV5-1
J: TRBJ2-3
CDR3: CASTLYRATDTQYF
DNA: TGCGCCAGCACATTATACAGGGCCACAGATACGCAGTATTTT

size: NA
D: NA
V: TRBV12-3/TRBV12-4
J: TRBJ2-7
CDR3: CASRDGDYEQYF
DNA: TGTGCCAGCCGGGATGGGGACTACGAGCAGTACTTC